Following are 5 T cell receptor beta chains from one sample sequenced in a study of shared T cell receptors in the human thymus. TCRdb's table, derived via immunoSEQ multiplex PCR, lists solely in-frame clones and lacks some. The sample holds almost 550,000 clones, approximately 80% seen once. These same data were also listed under a study on human thymus T cells.

Sequences were obtained from thymocytes. Receptor source: a boy in the first two years of life with a congenital heart defect.

CDR3 in amino acids: CASIPASTDTQYF. The CDR3 nucleotides are TGTGCCAGCATCCCAGCGAGCACAGATACGCAGTATTTT. The chain joins TRBV2 to TRBJ2-3; D call uncertain. Germline lookup yields CDR1 SNHLY and CDR2 FYNNEI. The CDR3 extends over 13 amino acids. Trimming pared 7 bases from V and 0 bases from J, leaving 8 bases between.

V gene TRBV7-2 combines with J gene TRBJ2-5; TRBD1 agrees at 9 bases. The CDR3 covers 15 residues. Germline-derived CDR1 and CDR2 are SGHTA and FQGNSA. Trimming cost V 4 bases and J 5 bases; bases outside gene matches: 8. The CDR3 spells CASSSTGGLGETQYF. The CDR3 DNA follows: TGTGCCAGCAGCTCCACAGGGGGCTTGGGTGAGACCCAGTACTTC.

A few counts support this clone. The chain couples TRBV19 to TRBJ2-1; 9 bases agree with TRBD1. Germline trimming cut 8 bases from V and 5 bases from J; bases unmatched to any gene: 13. CDR3 length: 16 amino acids. Per the germline V gene, CDR1 is LNHDA and CDR2 is SQIVND (reference sequence). CDR3 coding DNA: TGTGCCAGTCGACGCGACTCGGGACAGGGACACAATGAGCAGTTCTTC. Amino acids: CASRRDSGQGHNEQFF.

The rearrangement uses TRBV9 and TRBJ1-2; 8 positions match TRBD1. The germline V gene encodes CDR1 SGDLS and CDR2 YYNGEE. The junction had 5 bases not matched to a gene; V was cut back by 3 bases and J by 4 bases. The CDR3 loop spans 14 amino acids. The CDR3 nucleotides are TGTGCCAGCAGCGAGGACAGGGCGAGCTATGGCTACACCTTC. Translating gives CASSEDRASYGYTF.

The chain has TRBV14 and TRBJ1-1, with a weak D call TRBD1 (5 bases). Germline V gene sequence: CDR1 SGHDN, CDR2 FVKESK. The CDR3 is 15 amino acids. V lost 2 bases and J lost 1, with 11 bases in between. Written as DNA, the CDR3 is TGTGCCAGCAGCCAAAGGGTAGGGGCGAACACTGAAGCTTTCTTT. Translation: CASSQRVGANTEAFF.